Listed here are 10 T cell receptor beta chains from one sample, sequenced in a study of shared clonotypes between healthy human individuals. Assay used: immunoSEQ multiplex PCR; TCRdb lists only in-frame clones, some missing. This sample has some 2.4 million clones, with 80% to 95% found just once. The specimen was naive CD4+ T cells from PBMCs. The subset: CD45RA+ positively selected. These receptors were taken from a young man in good health. Some clones in this sample may be carry-over from other donors' samples.

The CDR3 sequence is CASSGGPAEKLFF. CDR3 nucleotide sequence: TGTGCCAGCAGCGGGGGACCTGCTGAAAAACTGTTTTTT. The chain uses TRBV9 and TRBJ1-4, with a weak D call TRBD1 (5 bases). CDR1 and CDR2 (germline): SGDLS, YYNGEE. The CDR3 sequence is 13 residues long. The germline V and J ends were trimmed by 3 bases and 7 bases, with 10 bases remaining between them.

The chain carries TRBV7-2 and TRBJ2-3; the match to TRBD1 covers 7 bases. This CDR3 is 15 amino acids long. V shed 2 bases, J shed 9 bases, and the junction held 11 bases outside the gene matches. Germline lookup yields CDR1 SGHTA and CDR2 FQGNSA. The CDR3 coding sequence is TGTGCCAGCAGCTTATCTAGTCAAGGGGGCATGACGCAGTATTTT. As protein: CASSLSSQGGMTQYF.

J is TRBJ2-3 and V is TRBV5-1, with 9 nucleotides matching TRBD1. CDR3 length: 14 residues. Germline V CDR1 and CDR2: SGHRS, YFSETQ. The ends lost 3 bases at V and 11 bases at J; junction bases unmatched: 10. The CDR3 protein is CASSSGTGNDWQYF. The CDR3 nucleotides are TGCGCCAGCAGCTCGGGGACAGGGAACGACTGGCAGTATTTT.

This clone was found once. The chain carries TRBV2 and TRBJ1-1, with 9 positions matching TRBD1. CDR3 length: 16 residues. V lost 2 bases and J lost 5; bases outside the gene matches: 9. CDR1 SNHLY and CDR2 FYNNEI come from the germline V gene. CDR3 protein: CASSESGQGWATEAFF. CDR3 nucleotides: TGTGCCAGCAGTGAATCAGGACAGGGGTGGGCGACTGAAGCTTTCTTT.

The rearrangement uses TRBV5-1 and TRBJ1-2, with 10 bases matching TRBD1. J lost 8 bases, V lost 3 bases, and 7 bases had no gene match. Germline CDR1 is SGHRS and CDR2 is YFSETQ. The CDR3 runs 14 residues. CDR3 sequence: CASSYRDRGQGYTF. As DNA, the CDR3 is TGCGCCAGCAGCTACCGGGACAGGGGACAGGGCTACACCTTC.

The chain links TRBV19 to TRBJ1-4, with 7 bases that match TRBD1. The CDR3 is 15 amino acids. J lost 4 bases, V lost 4 bases, and 6 bases had no gene match. The germline V gene has CDR1 LNHDA and CDR2 SQIVND (reference sequence). The CDR3 spells CASSTTGPFNEKLFF. CDR3 DNA: TGTGCCAGTAGTACGACAGGGCCATTTAATGAAAAACTGTTTTTT.

This clone was detected a few times. The rearrangement links TRBV28 to TRBJ1-2, with unresolved D. Germline V gene lookup returns CDR1 MDHEN and CDR2 SYDVKM. V lost 6 bases to trimming and J lost 2 bases, with 10 bases between them. CDR3 length: 13 residues. CDR3 sequence (DNA): TGTGCCAGCAGAGACACTACAAACTATGGCTACACCTTC. It codes for CASRDTTNYGYTF.

The rearrangement joins TRBV30 to TRBJ2-3; TRBD2 matches 13 bases. The CDR3 has 13 amino acids. Germline lookup yields CDR1 GTSNPN and CDR2 SVGIG (reference sequence). Here the CDR3 DNA reads TGTGTTATAGAGTGGACTAGCGGGAGAACGCAGTATTTT. This codes for CVIEWTSGRTQYF.

The chain carries TRBV18 and TRBJ1-1, with D perhaps TRBD1 (5 bases). V lost 1 base to trimming and J lost 7 bases, with 16 bases between them. This CDR3 comprises 15 residues. The germline gives CDR1 KGHSH, CDR2 LQKENI. The CDR3 region is CASSPLQGSGSEAFF. The CDR3 bases are TGTGCCAGCTCACCACTGCAGGGCTCCGGGAGTGAAGCTTTCTTT.

This chain connects TRBV2 to TRBJ2-1, with 12 nucleotides matching TRBD2. The CDR3 loop spans 17 amino acids. CDR1 and CDR2 (germline): SNHLY, FYNNEI. The V and J ends lost 6 bases and 4 bases, in that order; junction bases with no gene match: 10. CDR3 region: CASRTSGSSVPYNEQFF. As DNA, the CDR3 is TGTGCCAGCAGGACTAGCGGGAGTTCCGTGCCTTACAATGAGCAGTTCTTC.